These 19 T cell receptor beta chains were all obtained from the same sample, sequenced in a study of blood T cell repertoires in COVID-19 (dated by TCRdb to the early 2020s). The library was obtained by the immunoSEQ multiplex PCR assay. TCRdb holds this immuneACCESS table with in-frame rearrangements only. Some clones are missing; in checked studies, unresolved V genes explain under half, and the rest has no known cause. For this sample there are about 150,000 clones; 85% to 90% appear just once. In total, the top ten clones hold around 15% of the sample. The specimen was peripheral blood. The receptors were sampled from a young man with COVID-19, enrolled during active disease.

V usage is TRBV6-6 and J usage is TRBJ2-5; 10 bases map to TRBD2. This CDR3 contains 15 residues. Per the germline V gene, CDR1 is MNHNY and CDR2 is SVGAGI (reference sequence). Unmatched junction bases numbered 1, after V lost 2 bases and J lost 1 base. In nucleotides, the CDR3 is TGTGCCAGCAGTTACCGGACTAGCGGCCAAGAGACCCAGTACTTC. Amino acids: CASSYRTSGQETQYF.

This clone was recorded only once. The chain uses TRBV10-3 and TRBJ1-6; tentatively, D is TRBD1 (6 bases). The CDR3 totals 13 residues. V was cut by 10 bases and J by 5 bases, with 12 bases left in between. Looked up from germline, CDR1 is ENHRY and CDR2 is SYGVKD. The CDR3 loop reads CATRTVHNSPLHF. The CDR3 coding sequence is TGTGCCACCCGGACAGTTCATAATTCACCCCTCCACTTT.

The sample holds many counts of this clone. The chain recombines TRBV29-1 with TRBJ1-3, with D possibly being TRBD1 (6 bases). Looked up from germline, CDR1 is SQVTM and CDR2 is ANQGSEA. This CDR3 comprises 17 residues. Trimming removed 4 bases from V and 0 bases from J, with 19 bases in between. CDR3 in DNA: TGCAGCGTTGTACTCCAGACAGGCTCAACCTCTGGAAACACCATATATTTT. It yields the protein CSVVLQTGSTSGNTIYF. Together with reference TRBV29-1 and TRBJ1-3, the CDR3 gives the full variable domain: SAVISQKPSRDICQRGTSLTIQCQVDSQVTMMFWYRQQPGQSLTLIATANQGSEATYESGFVIDKFPISRPNLTFSTLTVSNMSPEDSSIYLCSVVLQTGSTSGNTIYFGEGSWLTVV.

This CDR3 is CASSDRAGAYEQYF. DNA of the CDR3: TGTGCCAGCAGTGATCGGGCAGGGGCCTACGAGCAGTACTTC. The rearrangement joins TRBV6-1 to TRBJ2-7, with D possibly being TRBD1 (6 bases). The CDR3 is 14 amino acids. Germline CDR1 MNHNS, CDR2 SASEGT. V was pared by 3 bases and J by 2 bases, with 11 bases between.

This clone was counted only a few times. The chain recombines TRBV13 with TRBJ2-1; a weak D match, TRBD1 (6 bases). Germline CDR1 and CDR2: PRHDT and FYEKMQ (reference sequence). V shed 6 bases and J shed 7 bases, with 19 bases lying between them. The CDR3 extends over 15 amino acids. As DNA, the CDR3 is TGTGCCAGCAGACTACGAATTAAGGGGGTTAATGAGCAGTTCTTC. Protein sequence: CASRLRIKGVNEQFF.

DNA for the CDR3: TGTGCCAGCAGTTGGCCGGGTCAGCTGACTTTC. Translating it yields CASSWPGQLTF. The chain links TRBV6-2 or TRBV6-3 to TRBJ2-6; no definite D call. The germline gives CDR1 MNHEY, CDR2 SVGEGT. The CDR3 runs to 11 residues. Deletions cut 4 bases from V and 16 bases from J, with 11 bases between.

The genes are TRBV5-1 and TRBJ2-7; 9 positions match TRBD1. The V gene end was trimmed by 7 bases and the J gene end by 3 bases; junction bases not matched to a gene: 5. CDR1 and CDR2 from the germline V gene are SGHRS and YFSETQ. CDR3 length equals 13 residues. The CDR3: CASAGQGIYEQYF. The CDR3, as DNA: TGCGCCAGCGCTGGACAGGGGATCTACGAGCAGTACTTC.

The chain joins TRBV7-3 to TRBJ2-7; D gene ambiguous. V gave up 5 bases and J gave up 0 bases, with 8 bases separating them. The CDR3 is 13 residues long. The germline V gene encodes CDR1 SGHTA and CDR2 FQGTGA. In DNA form, the CDR3 reads TGTGCCAGCAGCGGCGGTAGCTCCTACGAGCAGTACTTC. Residues: CASSGGSSYEQYF.

The gene calls are TRBV5-5 and TRBJ2-1, with a weak D call TRBD1 (5 bases). The CDR3 sequence is 14 residues long. Per germline, CDR1 SGHKS and CDR2 YYEKEE (reference sequence). V shed 0 bases and J shed 8 bases, with 12 bases lying between them. The CDR3 loop reads CASSLGQGIDEQFF. The CDR3 DNA is TGTGCCAGCAGCTTGGGGCAGGGCATAGATGAGCAGTTCTTC. Using reference TRBV5-5 and TRBJ2-1 for the parts outside the CDR3, the full variable domain is DAGVTQSPTHLIKTRGQQVTLRCSPISGHKSVSWYQQVLGQGPQFIFQYYEKEERGRGNFPDRFSARQFPNYSSELNVNALLLGDSALYLCASSLGQGIDEQFFGPGTRLTVL.

J is TRBJ1-6 and V is TRBV5-8, with unresolved D. The CDR3 is made up of 15 amino acids. Germline V gives CDR1 SGHTS, CDR2 YDEGEE. The ends were cut back, 1 base at V and 0 bases at J, with 5 bases in the middle. CDR3 DNA: TGTGCCAGCAGCTTGACACGCTCCTATAATTCACCCCTCCACTTT. Translating it yields CASSLTRSYNSPLHF.

The rearrangement uses TRBV28 and TRBJ1-2, with TRBD1 identical over 10 bases. The CDR3 consists of 15 residues. J was trimmed by 0 bases and V by 8 bases; bases with no gene match: 6. Germline V gene data show CDR1 as MDHEN and CDR2 as SYDVKM. This CDR3 is CASRTGGPSNYGYTF. The CDR3 DNA reads TGTGCCAGCCGGACAGGGGGTCCCTCTAACTATGGCTACACCTTC.

The genes are TRBV4-3 and TRBJ1-3; 10 bases are shared with TRBD1. V lost 3 bases to trimming and J lost 3 bases; unmatched junction nucleotides: 5. The CDR3 spans 16 residues. Germline V gives CDR1 LGHNA, CDR2 YSLEER. CDR3 nucleotide sequence: TGCGCCAGCAGCCACGACGGGACAGGGGTTGGAAACACCATATATTTT. This encodes CASSHDGTGVGNTIYF.

This chain joins TRBV5-1 and TRBJ2-5, with 11 bases identical to TRBD2. V gave up 0 bases and J gave up 4 bases; unmatched junction bases: 8. The CDR3 sequence is 17 residues long. CDR1 SGHRS and CDR2 YFSETQ come from the germline V gene. The CDR3 DNA follows: TGCGCCAGCAGCTTGGATACTCTCGGACTAGCGGGAGAGACCCAGTACTTC. This sequence encodes CASSLDTLGLAGETQYF. The variable domain in full, with the rest retrieved from reference TRBV5-1 and TRBJ2-5, is KAGVTQTPRYLIKTRGQQVTLSCSPISGHRSVSWYQQTPGQGLQFLFEYFSETQRNKGNFPGRFSGRQFSNSRSEMNVSTLELGDSALYLCASSLDTLGLAGETQYFGPGTRLLVL.

The rearrangement joins TRBV27 to TRBJ2-2; TRBD2 matches 8 bases. This CDR3 region has 14 residues. Trimming cost V 3 bases and J 9 bases; bases outside gene matches: 6. Germline V gene sequence: CDR1 MNHEY, CDR2 SMNVEV (reference sequence). CDR3 amino acids: CASSFLAGGRELFF. The CDR3 coding sequence is TGTGCCAGCAGTTTCCTAGCGGGTGGTAGGGAGCTGTTTTTT.

CDR3 loop: CASNRPQSYEQYF. DNA for the CDR3: TGTGCCAGCAACCGCCCACAGAGCTACGAGCAGTACTTC. This rearrangement joins TRBV2 to TRBJ2-7; D uncertain. The CDR3 extends over 13 amino acids. Trimming took off 7 bases at V and 3 bases at J, with 13 bases between the two ends. The germline V gene has CDR1 SNHLY and CDR2 FYNNEI.

The V and J genes are TRBV27 and TRBJ2-2; D not resolved. V lost 6 bases and J 0 bases, leaving 8 bases between the germline ends. This CDR3 spans 14 amino acids. Germline-derived CDR1 and CDR2 are MNHEY and SMNVEV (reference sequence). The CDR3 nucleotides read TGTGCCAGCAGAGGCAGCGCGAACACCGGGGAGCTGTTTTTT. Its protein product is CASRGSANTGELFF.

The chain is built from TRBV3-1 (or the pseudogene TRBV3-2) and TRBJ2-1; 8 nucleotides match TRBD2. The germline gives CDR1 LGHDT, CDR2 YNNKEL (reference sequence). This CDR3 region has 16 residues. V was pared by 2 bases and J by 8 bases, with 11 bases of the junction left unmatched. The CDR3 here is CASSQRGTSAVDEQFF. The CDR3 DNA is TGTGCCAGCAGCCAACGAGGGACTAGTGCGGTGGATGAGCAGTTCTTC.

The chain couples TRBV30 to TRBJ2-7; D is possibly TRBD2 (5 bases). The germline V and J ends were trimmed by 0 bases and 5 bases, with 11 bases remaining between them. This CDR3 is 13 amino acids long. Germline CDR1 GTSNPN, CDR2 SVGIG (reference sequence). The CDR3 DNA reads as TGTGCCTGGAGTGTACGCGGGCCCAACGAGCAGTACTTC. It codes for CAWSVRGPNEQYF.

The rearrangement joins TRBV5-1 to TRBJ1-1; tentatively, D is TRBD1 (5 bases). Germline V gene sequence: CDR1 SGHRS, CDR2 YFSETQ. This CDR3 spans 15 amino acids. The germline V and J ends were trimmed by 2 bases and 4 bases, with 15 bases remaining between them. The chain's CDR3 is CASSLSPGMITEAFF. The CDR3 nucleotides read TGCGCCAGCAGCTTATCTCCAGGGATGATCACTGAAGCTTTCTTT.